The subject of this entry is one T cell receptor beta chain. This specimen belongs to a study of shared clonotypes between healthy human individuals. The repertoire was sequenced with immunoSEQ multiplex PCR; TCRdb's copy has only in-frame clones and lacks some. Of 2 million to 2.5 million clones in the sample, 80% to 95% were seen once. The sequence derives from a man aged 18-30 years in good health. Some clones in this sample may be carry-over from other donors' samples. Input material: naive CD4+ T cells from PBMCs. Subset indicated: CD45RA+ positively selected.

The CDR3: CASSPKVRARGETQYF. Here the CDR3 DNA reads TGTGCCAGCAGCCCGAAAGTCAGGGCCCGGGGGGAGACCCAGTACTTC. The chain has TRBV7-2 and TRBJ2-5; D might be TRBD2 (6 bases). This CDR3 spans 16 amino acids. Trimming removed 5 bases from V and 5 bases from J, with 21 bases in between. CDR1 SGHTA and CDR2 FQGNSA come from the germline V gene.